The present T cell receptor (beta chain) was sequenced within a study of vaccination and CD4 T cells after COVID-19. Across the whole study: Participants received two doses of either BNT162b2 or mRNA-1273 vaccine.

This clonotype was observed a few times. Its target is not known. An Oncomine TCR Beta short-read assay was used to sequence the DNA from cultured CD4+ T cells. It was cultured CD4+ T cells from which genomic DNA was extracted. Each CDR3 protein is one row after TCRdb ran MiXCR on the PCR reads. Counted here are 15,000 to 20,000 distinct CDR3 sequences, around 52% occurring once; the ten biggest clones make up about 20%. Per germline, CDR1 LNHNV and CDR2 YYDKDF (reference sequence). V shed 0 bases and J shed 2 bases, with 11 bases lying between them. There are 15 residues in the CDR3. Time point reported: late sampling 161 to 241 days after vaccination in a few convalescent patients. Indicated treatment: roughly 11-day PBMC culture with coronavirus spike peptide pools or control peptides (ViraFEST assay).

The V and J genes are TRBV15 and TRBJ2-7; TRBD2 is a possible D gene (5 bases). The input for sequencing was CD4+ T cells from blood, cultured in vitro, taken about 7 months after SARS-CoV-2 vaccination. The sequence came from a human donor who had recovered from COVID-19. CDR3 region: CATSRDVAGAYEQYF. The CDR3 region has the DNA TGTGCCACCAGCAGAGATGTCGCGGGCGCCTACGAGCAGTACTTC.